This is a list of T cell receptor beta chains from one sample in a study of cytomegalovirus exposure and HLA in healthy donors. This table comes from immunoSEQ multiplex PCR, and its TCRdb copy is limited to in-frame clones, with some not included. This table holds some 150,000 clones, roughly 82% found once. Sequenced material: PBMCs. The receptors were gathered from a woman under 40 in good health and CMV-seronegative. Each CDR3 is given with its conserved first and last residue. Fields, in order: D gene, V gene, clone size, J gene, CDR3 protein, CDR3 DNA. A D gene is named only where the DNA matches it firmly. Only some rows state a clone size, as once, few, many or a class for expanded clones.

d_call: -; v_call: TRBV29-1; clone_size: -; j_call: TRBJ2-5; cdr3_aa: CSVEGGSWYQETQYF; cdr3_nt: TGCAGCGTTGAAGGGGGCAGCTGGTACCAAGAGACCCAGTACTTC
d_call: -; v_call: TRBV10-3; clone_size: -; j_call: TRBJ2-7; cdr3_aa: CAISGDSYEQYF; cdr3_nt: TGTGCCATCAGCGGGGACTCCTACGAGCAGTACTTC
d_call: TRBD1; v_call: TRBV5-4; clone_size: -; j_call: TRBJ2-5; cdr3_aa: CASSSGQGWQETQYF; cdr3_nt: TGTGCCAGCAGCTCGGGACAGGGTTGGCAAGAGACCCAGTACTTC
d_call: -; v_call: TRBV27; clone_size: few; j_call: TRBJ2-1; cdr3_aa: CASSLLASDNEQFF; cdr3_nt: TGTGCCAGCAGTTTGCTAGCATCAGACAATGAGCAGTTCTTC
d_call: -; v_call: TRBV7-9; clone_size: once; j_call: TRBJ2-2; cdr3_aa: CASSFTAPSGELFF; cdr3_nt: TGTGCCAGCAGCTTCACCGCGCCGTCCGGGGAGCTGTTTTTT
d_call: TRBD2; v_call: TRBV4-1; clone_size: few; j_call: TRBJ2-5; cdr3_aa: CASSQEGTRGLETQYF; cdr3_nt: TGCGCCAGCAGCCAAGAGGGGACTAGGGGGTTGGAGACCCAGTACTTC
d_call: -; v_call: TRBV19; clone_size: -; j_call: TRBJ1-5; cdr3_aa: CASTQDTRGSSNQPQHF; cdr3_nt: TGTGCCAGTACCCAGGACACCAGGGGTTCCAGCAATCAGCCCCAGCATTTT
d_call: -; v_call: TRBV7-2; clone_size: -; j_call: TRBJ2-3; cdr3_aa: CASSSPPGAPRMDTQYF; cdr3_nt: TGTGCCAGCAGCTCCCCTCCAGGGGCTCCGCGGATGGATACGCAGTATTTT
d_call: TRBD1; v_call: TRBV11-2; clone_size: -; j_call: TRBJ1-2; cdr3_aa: CASSWGVRQGANYGYTF; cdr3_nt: TGTGCCAGCAGCTGGGGGGTGAGACAGGGGGCTAACTATGGCTACACCTTC
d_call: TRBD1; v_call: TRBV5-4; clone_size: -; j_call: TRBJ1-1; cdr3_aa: CASSRTGTNTEAFF; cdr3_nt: TGTGCCAGCAGCCGGACAGGGACGAACACTGAAGCTTTCTTT
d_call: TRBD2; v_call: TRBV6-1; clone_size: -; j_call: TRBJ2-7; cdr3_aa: CASSDTPLAAYEQYF; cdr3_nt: TGTGCCAGCAGTGATACGCCCCTAGCGGCTTACGAGCAGTACTTC
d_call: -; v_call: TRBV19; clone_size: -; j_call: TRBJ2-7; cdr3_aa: CASSDGPQGWGHYEQYF; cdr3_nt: TGTGCCAGTAGTGACGGACCTCAGGGATGGGGTCACTACGAGCAGTACTTC
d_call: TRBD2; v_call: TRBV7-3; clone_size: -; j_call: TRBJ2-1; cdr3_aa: CASSSGLAGVDEQFF; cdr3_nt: TGTGCCAGCAGCTCAGGACTAGCGGGAGTCGATGAGCAGTTCTTC
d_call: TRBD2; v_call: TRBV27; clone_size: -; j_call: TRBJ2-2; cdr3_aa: CASSLGLAGYTGELFF; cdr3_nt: TGTGCCAGCAGTTTAGGACTAGCGGGATACACCGGGGAGCTGTTTTTT
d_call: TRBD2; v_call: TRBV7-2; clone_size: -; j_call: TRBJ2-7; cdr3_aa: CASSSGLAGPYEQYF; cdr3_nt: TGTGCCAGCAGCTCTGGACTAGCGGGACCCTACGAGCAGTACTTC
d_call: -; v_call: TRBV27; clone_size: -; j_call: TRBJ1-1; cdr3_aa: CASSLVRGSGTEAFF; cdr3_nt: TGTGCCAGCAGTTTAGTTCGGGGGTCTGGCACTGAAGCTTTCTTT
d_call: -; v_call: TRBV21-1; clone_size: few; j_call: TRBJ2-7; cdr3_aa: CASSKRSQQGNSYEQYF; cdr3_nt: TGTGCCAGCAGCAAAAGGTCGCAACAGGGGAACTCCTACGAGCAGTACTTC
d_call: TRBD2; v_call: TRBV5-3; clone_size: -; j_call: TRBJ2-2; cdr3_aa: CARSPNLAGGLVTGELFF; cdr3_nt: TGTGCCAGAAGCCCCAATCTAGCGGGAGGGCTGGTGACCGGGGAGCTGTTTTTT
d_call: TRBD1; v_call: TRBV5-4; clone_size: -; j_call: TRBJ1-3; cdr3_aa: CASSPETGVGGNTIYF; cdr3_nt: TGTGCCAGCAGCCCTGAAACAGGGGTGGGTGGAAACACCATATATTTT
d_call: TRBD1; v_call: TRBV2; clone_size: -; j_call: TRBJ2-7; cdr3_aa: CASSQIRGRNEQYF; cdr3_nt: TGTGCCAGCAGTCAAATCAGGGGGCGAAACGAGCAGTACTTC
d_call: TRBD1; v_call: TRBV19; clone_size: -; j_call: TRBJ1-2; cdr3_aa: CASTSTGPNYGYTF; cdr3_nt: TGTGCCAGTACCTCGACAGGGCCGAACTATGGCTACACCTTC
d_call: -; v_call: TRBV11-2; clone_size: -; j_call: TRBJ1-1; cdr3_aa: CASSFGVRGTEAFF; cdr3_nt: TGTGCCAGCAGCTTCGGGGTTCGGGGCACTGAAGCTTTCTTT
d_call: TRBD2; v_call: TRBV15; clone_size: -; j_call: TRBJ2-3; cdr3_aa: CATSSSGGGTDTQYF; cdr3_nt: TGTGCCACCAGCAGTAGCGGGGGGGGCACAGATACGCAGTATTTT
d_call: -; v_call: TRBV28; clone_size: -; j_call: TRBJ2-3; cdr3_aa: CASRPDWSPFGQYF; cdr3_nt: TGTGCCAGCAGACCGGACTGGTCACCTTTCGGGCAGTATTTT
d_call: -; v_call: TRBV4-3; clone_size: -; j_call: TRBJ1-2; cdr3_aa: CASSRLGQGGYTF; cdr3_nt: TGCGCCAGCAGCCGATTGGGGCAGGGAGGCTACACCTTC
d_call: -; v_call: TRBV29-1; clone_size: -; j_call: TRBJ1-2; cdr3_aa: CSGLAIYGYTF; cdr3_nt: TGCAGCGGTCTAGCCATCTATGGCTACACCTTC
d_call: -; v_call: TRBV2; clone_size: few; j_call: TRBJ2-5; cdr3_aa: CASGGDQGTETQYF; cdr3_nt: TGTGCCAGCGGCGGGGACCAAGGGACAGAGACCCAGTACTTC
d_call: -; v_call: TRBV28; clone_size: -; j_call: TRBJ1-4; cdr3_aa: CASKGNEKLFF; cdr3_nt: TGTGCCAGCAAGGGGAATGAAAAACTGTTTTTT
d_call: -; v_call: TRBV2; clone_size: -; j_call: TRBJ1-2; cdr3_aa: CASSRSNYGYTF; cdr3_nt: TGTGCCAGCAGTCGGAGTAACTATGGCTACACCTTC
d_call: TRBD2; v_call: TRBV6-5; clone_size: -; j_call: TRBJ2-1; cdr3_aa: CASSYSGTSGYNEQFF; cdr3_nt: TGTGCCAGCAGTTACTCAGGGACTAGCGGTTACAATGAGCAGTTCTTC
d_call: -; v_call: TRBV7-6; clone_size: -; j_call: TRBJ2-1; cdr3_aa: CASSGGVLGLYNEQFF; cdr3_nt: TGTGCCAGCAGTGGAGGGGTTTTAGGACTCTACAATGAGCAGTTCTTC
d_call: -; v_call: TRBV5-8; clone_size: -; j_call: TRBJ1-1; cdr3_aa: CASSLREGADTEAFF; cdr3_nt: TGTGCCAGCAGCTTACGTGAGGGCGCCGACACTGAAGCTTTCTTT
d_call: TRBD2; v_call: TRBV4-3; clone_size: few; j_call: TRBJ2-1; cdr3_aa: CASSHGLAGENEQFF; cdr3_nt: TGCGCCAGCAGCCACGGACTAGCGGGAGAGAATGAGCAGTTCTTC
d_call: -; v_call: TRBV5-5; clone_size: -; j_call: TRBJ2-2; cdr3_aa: CASSPLGAVYTGELFF; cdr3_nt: TGTGCCAGCAGCCCGCTGGGGGCGGTTTACACCGGGGAGCTGTTTTTT
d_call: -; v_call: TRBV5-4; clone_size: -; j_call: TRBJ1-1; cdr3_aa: CASSPKTAGNTEAFF; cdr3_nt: TGTGCCAGCAGCCCCAAAACTGCGGGGAACACTGAAGCTTTCTTT
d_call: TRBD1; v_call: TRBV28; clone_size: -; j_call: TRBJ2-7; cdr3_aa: CASREPGTGYEQYF; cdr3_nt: TGTGCCAGCAGAGAACCCGGGACAGGCTACGAGCAGTACTTC
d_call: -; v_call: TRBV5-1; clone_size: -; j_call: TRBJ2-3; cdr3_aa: CASSSGQVRPDTQYF; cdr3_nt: TGCGCCAGCAGCTCCGGACAAGTTCGCCCAGATACGCAGTATTTT
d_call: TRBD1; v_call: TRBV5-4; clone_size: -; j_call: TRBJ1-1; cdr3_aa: CASSLRQGAEAFF; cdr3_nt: TGTGCCAGCAGCCTCCGACAGGGTGCTGAAGCTTTCTTT
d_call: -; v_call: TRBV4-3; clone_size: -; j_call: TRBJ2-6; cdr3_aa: CASSQDRDIYSGANVLTF; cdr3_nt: TGCGCCAGCAGCCAGGACCGGGACATTTACTCTGGGGCCAACGTCCTGACTTTC
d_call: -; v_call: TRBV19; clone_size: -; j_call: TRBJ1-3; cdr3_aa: CASSIGSRANGNTIYF; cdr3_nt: TGTGCCAGTAGTATAGGGTCCAGGGCGAACGGAAACACCATATATTTT